This T cell receptor beta chain emerged from a study of breast tumors, draining lymph nodes, adjacent tissues. Broader study findings: That most tumor T cells come from lymph nodes remained unproven. Luminal-like breast cancer showed significantly greater tumor-nontumor repertoire similarity than basal-like breast cancer did. Tumor repertoires ranked between lymph nodes and nontumor tissue in diversity, with V and J gene preferences.

This clonotype was seen at least ten times. Its specificity is not known. TCRdb re-analysed the multiplex PCR reads in MiXCR, keeping a single row per CDR3 protein. The sample contains approximately 180,000 distinct CDR3 sequences, 33% of which appear only once. CDR1 and CDR2 (germline): SGHVS, FNYEAQ. The CDR3 totals 15 residues. Trimming left V 3 bases short and J 1 base short, with 12 bases between. Breast cancer patients provided tissue from their axillary draining lymph nodes. This clonotype originated in a female donor with breast cancer. Some clones in this sample may be carry-over from other donors' samples. The chain combines TRBV7-6 with TRBJ1-2, with D possibly TRBD1 on 5 matching bases. Sequencing was performed on axillary lymph node tissue. The CDR3 region is CASSLGPGINYGYTF. CDR3 DNA sequence: TGTGCCAGCAGCTTGGGACCAGGGATTAACTATGGCTACACCTTC.